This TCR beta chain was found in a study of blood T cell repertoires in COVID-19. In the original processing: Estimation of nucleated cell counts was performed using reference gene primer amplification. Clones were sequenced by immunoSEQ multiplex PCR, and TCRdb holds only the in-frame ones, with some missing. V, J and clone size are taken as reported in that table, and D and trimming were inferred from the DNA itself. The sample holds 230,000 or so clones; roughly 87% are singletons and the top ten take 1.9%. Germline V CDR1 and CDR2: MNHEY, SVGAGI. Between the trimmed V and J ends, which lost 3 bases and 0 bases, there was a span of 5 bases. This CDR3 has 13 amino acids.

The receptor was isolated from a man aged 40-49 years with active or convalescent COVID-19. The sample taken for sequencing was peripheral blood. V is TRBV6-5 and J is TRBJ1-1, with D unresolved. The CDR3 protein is CASSYTVNTEAFF. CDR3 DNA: TGTGCCAGCAGTTATACGGTGAACACTGAAGCTTTCTTT.